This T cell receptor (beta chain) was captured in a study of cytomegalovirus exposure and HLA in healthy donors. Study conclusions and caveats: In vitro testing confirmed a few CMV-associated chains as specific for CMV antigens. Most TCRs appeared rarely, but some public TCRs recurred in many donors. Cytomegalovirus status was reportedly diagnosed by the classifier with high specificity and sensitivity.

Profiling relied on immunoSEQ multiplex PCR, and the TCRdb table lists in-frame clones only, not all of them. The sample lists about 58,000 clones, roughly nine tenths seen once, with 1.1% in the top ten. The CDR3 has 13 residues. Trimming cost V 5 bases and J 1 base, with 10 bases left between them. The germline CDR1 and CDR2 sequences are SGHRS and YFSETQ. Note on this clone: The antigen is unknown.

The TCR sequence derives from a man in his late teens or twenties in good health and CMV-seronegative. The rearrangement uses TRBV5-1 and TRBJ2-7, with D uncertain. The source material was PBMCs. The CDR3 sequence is CASRESVSYEQYF. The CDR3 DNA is TGCGCCAGCAGGGAGAGCGTATCCTACGAGCAGTACTTC.